The clone carrying this TCR beta chain has a handful of counts. Germline V CDR1 and CDR2: MGHRA, YSYEKL. The V end lost 6 bases, the J end lost 2 bases, and 20 bases lay between the germline ends. This CDR3 is 16 amino acids long. TCRdb itself ran the 5' RACE reads through MiXCR, one entry per CDR3 protein. The data show about 470,000 distinct CDR3 sequences, more than 20% seen once. This sample stems from a study of T-cell memory formation after mild COVID-19. The material sequenced was PBMCs or a T cell subset sorted from them (not recorded which). This clonotype originated in an adult woman who had mild COVID-19 (a few samples of this study predate the infection). Cell type and time point are not known. The rearrangement uses TRBV4-1 and TRBJ2-7, with D tentatively TRBD1 or TRBD2 (5 bases each). CDR3 amino acids: CASRPGTGAPPYEQYF. CDR3 nucleotides: TGCGCCAGCAGACCGGGCACCGGGGCACCACCCTACGAGCAGTACTTC.